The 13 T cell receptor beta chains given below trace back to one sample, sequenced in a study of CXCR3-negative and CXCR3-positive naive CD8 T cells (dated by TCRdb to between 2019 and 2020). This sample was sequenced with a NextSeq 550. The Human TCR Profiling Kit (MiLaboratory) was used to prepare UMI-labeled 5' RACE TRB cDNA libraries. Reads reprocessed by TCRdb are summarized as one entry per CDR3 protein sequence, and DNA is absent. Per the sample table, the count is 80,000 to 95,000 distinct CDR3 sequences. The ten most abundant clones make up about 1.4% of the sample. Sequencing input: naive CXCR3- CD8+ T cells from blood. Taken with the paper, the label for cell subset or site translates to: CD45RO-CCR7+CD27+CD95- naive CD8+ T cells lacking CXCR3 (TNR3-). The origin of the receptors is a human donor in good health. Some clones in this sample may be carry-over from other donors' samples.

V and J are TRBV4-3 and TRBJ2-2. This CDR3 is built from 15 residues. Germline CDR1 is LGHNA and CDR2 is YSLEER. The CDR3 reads CASSQEALNTGELFF.

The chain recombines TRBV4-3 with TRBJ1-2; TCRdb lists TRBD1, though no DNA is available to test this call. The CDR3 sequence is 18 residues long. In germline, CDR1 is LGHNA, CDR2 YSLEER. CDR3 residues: CASSQEIYGAAVDYGYTF.

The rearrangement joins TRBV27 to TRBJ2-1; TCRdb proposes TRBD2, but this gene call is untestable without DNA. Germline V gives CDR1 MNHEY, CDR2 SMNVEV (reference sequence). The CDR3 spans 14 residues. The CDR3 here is CASSLAGGVHEQFF.

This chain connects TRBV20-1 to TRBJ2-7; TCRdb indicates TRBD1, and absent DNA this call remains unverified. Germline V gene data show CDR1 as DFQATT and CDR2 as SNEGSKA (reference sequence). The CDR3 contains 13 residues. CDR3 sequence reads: CSARDWTDYEQYF.

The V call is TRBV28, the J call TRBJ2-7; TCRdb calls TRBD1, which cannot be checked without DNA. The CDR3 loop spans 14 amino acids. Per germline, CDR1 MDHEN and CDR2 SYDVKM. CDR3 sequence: CASSHRDMICEQYF.

The CDR3 protein is CASSAGQGAPGEQYF. This rearrangement joins TRBV5-1 to TRBJ2-7; the TCRdb D gene call, TRBD1, has no DNA to confirm it. This CDR3 is 15 amino acids long. Germline lookup yields CDR1 SGHRS and CDR2 YFSETQ.

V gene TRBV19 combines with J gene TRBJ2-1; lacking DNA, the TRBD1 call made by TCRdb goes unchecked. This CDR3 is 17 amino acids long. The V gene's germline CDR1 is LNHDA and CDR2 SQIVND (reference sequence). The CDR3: CASSIGTGGSFYNEQFF.

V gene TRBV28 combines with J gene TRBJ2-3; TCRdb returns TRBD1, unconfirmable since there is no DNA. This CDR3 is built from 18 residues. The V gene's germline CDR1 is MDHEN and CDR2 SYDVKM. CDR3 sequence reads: CASSFSRTAYTSTDTQYF.

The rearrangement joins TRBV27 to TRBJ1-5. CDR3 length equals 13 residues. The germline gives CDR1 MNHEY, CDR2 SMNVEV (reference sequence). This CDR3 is CASSLSWEQPQHF.

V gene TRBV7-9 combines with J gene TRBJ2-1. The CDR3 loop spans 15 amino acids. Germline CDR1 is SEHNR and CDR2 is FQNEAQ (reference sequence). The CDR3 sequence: CASSTSGASYNEQFF.

CDR3: CASIRIGEETQYF. The chain couples TRBV7-9 to TRBJ2-5. In germline, CDR1 is SEHNR, CDR2 FQNEAQ (reference sequence). The CDR3 sequence is 13 residues long.

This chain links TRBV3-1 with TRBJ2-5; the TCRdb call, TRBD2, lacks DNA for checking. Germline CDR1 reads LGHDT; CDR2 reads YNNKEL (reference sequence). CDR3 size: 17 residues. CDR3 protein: CASSQDWRGGASETQYF.

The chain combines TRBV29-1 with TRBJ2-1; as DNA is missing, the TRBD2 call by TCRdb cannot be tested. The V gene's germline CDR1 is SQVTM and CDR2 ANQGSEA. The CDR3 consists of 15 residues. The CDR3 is CSVEGLGVQGNEQFF.